Sequencing of this TCR beta chain was carried out in a study of cytomegalovirus exposure and HLA in healthy donors. This CDR3 has 15 amino acids. Germline V CDR1 and CDR2: KGHSH, LQKENI. The junction had 7 bases not matched to a gene; V was cut back by 6 bases and J by 1 base. Each donor was nominally healthy when sampled (though unrecorded immune exposures were likely). Turning to this clone: Its cognate antigen is unknown.

General study findings and limits: When the data were analyzed later, several of the most significant clusters appeared to be linked to common viral pathogens. A further, later analysis showed that HLA-associated TCR beta chains (compared with equally common others) were more clonally expanded. In a later analysis, HLA-C alleles had the fewest associated TCRs, DRB1 alleles the most.

Amplification used 60 Vbeta primers and 13 Jbeta primers. Repertoires were generated with immunoSEQ multiplex PCR, while TCRdb's copy carries only in-frame clones and drops some. The sample has 84,000 or so clones, roughly three quarters seen once. Sequenced input: PBMCs. This TCR was sampled from a man aged 25 to 40 in good health and CMV-seronegative. The chain employs TRBV18 and TRBJ2-3; TRBD2 matches 7 bases. The CDR3 bases are TGTGCCAGCTCGGTCAGCGGGGTCGGCACAGATACGCAGTATTTT. Protein product: CASSVSGVGTDTQYF. Using reference TRBV18 and TRBJ2-3 for the parts outside the CDR3, the full variable domain is NAGVMQNPRHLVRRRGQEARLRCSPMKGHSHVYWYRQLPEEGLKFMVYLQKENIIDESGMPKERFSAEFPKEGPSILRIQQVVRGDSAAYFCASSVSGVGTDTQYFGPGTRLTVL.